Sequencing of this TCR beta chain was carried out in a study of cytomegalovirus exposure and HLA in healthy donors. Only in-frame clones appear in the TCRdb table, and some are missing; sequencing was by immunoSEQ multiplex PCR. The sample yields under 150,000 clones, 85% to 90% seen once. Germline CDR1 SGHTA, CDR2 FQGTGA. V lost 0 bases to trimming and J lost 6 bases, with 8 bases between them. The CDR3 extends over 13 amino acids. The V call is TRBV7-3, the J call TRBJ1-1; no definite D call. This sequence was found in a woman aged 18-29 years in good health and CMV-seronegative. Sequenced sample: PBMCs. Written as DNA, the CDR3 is TGTGCCAGCAGCTTAACTTCGGAGTCTGAAGCTTTCTTT. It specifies CASSLTSESEAFF. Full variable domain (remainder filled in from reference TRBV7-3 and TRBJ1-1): GAGVSQTPSNKVTEKGKYVELRCDPISGHTALYWYRQSLGQGPEFLIYFQGTGAADDSGLPNDRFFAVRPEGSVSTLKIQRTERGDSAVYLCASSLTSESEAFFGQGTRLTVV.